This T cell receptor (beta chain) appears in the sequencing data of a study of blood T cell repertoires in COVID-19. Turning to the study itself: Donors in the United States, Italy and Spain gave samples during acute or convalescent COVID-19. PBMCs, B-cell-depleted T cells, or T cells provided the cDNA or gDNA that made up the material.

Cohort placement rested on clinical history that participants reported themselves. Germline CDR1 reads SGHTA; CDR2 reads FQGTGA. The J segment lost 6 bases and the V segment lost 4 bases, leaving 6 bases of the junction unmatched. The CDR3 consists of 14 residues. The protocol was immunoSEQ multiplex PCR, while the TCRdb copy is restricted to in-frame clones and leaves out a portion. The data show approximately 300,000 clones, 70% to 90% seen once. The rearrangement uses TRBV7-3 and TRBJ2-3, with 8 bases identical to TRBD2. This TCR came from a woman aged 25-40 years who had recovered from COVID-19. Sample: PBMCs or T cells enriched from blood (not recorded which). The CDR3 here is CASSSGLVTDTQYF. CDR3 bases: TGTGCCAGCAGCTCGGGACTAGTAACTGATACGCAGTATTTT.